The 28 T cell receptor beta chains below all came from one sample that was sequenced in a study of blood T cell repertoires in COVID-19. Clones were sequenced by immunoSEQ multiplex PCR, and TCRdb holds only the in-frame ones, with some missing. The repertoire holds approximately 200,000 clones, with approximately 88% as singletons. Sequencing was carried out using peripheral blood. Receptors originate from a woman aged 25 to 39 with acute or convalescent COVID-19.

The chain links TRBV28 to TRBJ2-1, with 8 bases lining up with TRBD2. The CDR3 spans 15 residues. Germline-derived CDR1 and CDR2 are MDHEN and SYDVKM. Trimming removed 6 bases from V and 7 bases from J; junction bases left unmatched: 11. CDR3 protein: CASRPSGSFDNEQFF. The CDR3 nucleotides read TGTGCCAGCAGACCAAGCGGGAGTTTTGATAATGAGCAGTTCTTC.

The chain recombines TRBV18 with TRBJ2-1, with D possibly being TRBD1 (6 bases). Germline values: CDR1 KGHSH, CDR2 LQKENI. The CDR3 spans 12 residues. V was pared by 6 bases and J by 10 bases, with 13 bases between. CDR3 nucleotides: TGTGCCAGCTCTTTGGACAGTCCGGAGCAGTTCTTC. This sequence encodes CASSLDSPEQFF.

As DNA, the CDR3 is TGTGCCAGCAGCCCCTATGAATGGTCGGACTATGGCTACACCTTC. Translating it yields CASSPYEWSDYGYTF. The V gene is TRBV5-4, the J gene TRBJ1-2, with unresolved D. This CDR3 spans 15 amino acids. The V gene's germline CDR1 is SGHNT and CDR2 YYREEE (reference sequence). V lost 4 bases to trimming and J lost 3 bases, with 16 bases between them.

V usage is TRBV6-5 and J usage is TRBJ2-1; TRBD1 aligns across 8 bases. Germline V lookup: CDR1 MNHEY, CDR2 SVGAGI. This CDR3 contains 12 residues. Germline trimming cut 9 bases from V and 6 bases from J; bases unmatched to any gene: 4. CDR3 region: CARITGGNEQFF. CDR3 sequence (DNA): TGTGCCAGAATCACAGGGGGCAATGAGCAGTTCTTC.

CDR3 nucleotides: TGCAGTGCTAGAGACTCCTACGAGCAGTACTTC. Translating it yields CSARDSYEQYF. V is TRBV20-1 and J is TRBJ2-5; D remains ambiguous. The J call could be wrong; TRBJ2-7 is a better fit for the DNA end. The germline V gene has CDR1 DFQATT and CDR2 SNEGSKA (reference sequence). CDR3 length equals 11 residues.

This clone was detected once. V gene TRBV28 combines with J gene TRBJ1-1, with D perhaps matching TRBD1 (6 bases). Per the germline V gene, CDR1 is MDHEN and CDR2 is SYDVKM. Trimming took off 1 base at V and 11 bases at J, with 23 bases between the two ends. The CDR3 covers 16 residues. CDR3 DNA sequence: TGTGCCAGCAGTTTATCTTTGGGGGCAGGTGCGGTCCAGGCTTTCTTT. Encoded protein: CASSLSLGAGAVQAFF.

This rearrangement joins TRBV28 to TRBJ2-7; perhaps TRBD2 as D (5 bases). CDR3 length: 14 residues. V was shortened by 5 bases and J by 3 bases, with 14 bases between the two germline ends. Germline CDR1 MDHEN, CDR2 SYDVKM. CDR3: CASSSPAEGYEQYF. In DNA, the CDR3 is TGTGCCAGCAGTAGCCCGGCCGAGGGCTACGAGCAGTACTTC.

This clone has just one count. This chain links TRBV28 with TRBJ1-6; unclear D gene. The CDR3 loop spans 13 amino acids. V dropped 10 bases and J dropped 0 bases, with 7 bases sitting between them. CDR1 is MDHEN, CDR2 SYDVKM, per germline. CDR3 in amino acids: CATTNSYNSPLHF. The CDR3 nucleotides are TGTGCCACAACAAACTCCTATAATTCACCCCTCCACTTT. The full variable domain, completed using reference TRBV28 and TRBJ1-6, is DVKVTQSSRYLVKRTGEKVFLECVQDMDHENMFWYRQDPGLGLRLIYFSYDVKMKEKGDIPEGYSVSREKKERFSLILESASTNQTSMYLCATTNSYNSPLHFGNGTRLTVT.

This clone was recorded a few times. This chain uses TRBV6-2 or TRBV6-3 with TRBJ2-5, with D unresolved. CDR1 and CDR2 (germline): MNHEY, SVGEGT. V was clipped by 2 bases and J by 7 bases, with 14 bases between them. This CDR3 spans 14 amino acids. CDR3 amino acids: CASSYGVLLRTQYF. In nucleotides, the CDR3 is TGTGCCAGCAGTTACGGTGTCCTGTTGAGGACCCAGTACTTC.

This clone was seen a few times. The chain has TRBV4-2 and TRBJ1-4; D is ambiguous. The CDR3 extends over 12 amino acids. V lost 4 bases and J 7 bases, leaving 7 bases between the germline ends. Germline V lookup: CDR1 LGHNA, CDR2 YNFKEQ. The CDR3 region has the DNA TGTGCCAGCAGCCCTCCGGGTGAAAAACTGTTTTTT. This sequence encodes CASSPPGEKLFF.

The V call is TRBV18, the J call TRBJ2-2; the D gene is possibly TRBD2 (5 bases). This CDR3 contains 14 residues. V was pared by 2 bases and J by 1 base, with 5 bases between. The germline V gene has CDR1 KGHSH and CDR2 LQKENI. The CDR3 sequence: CASSPSGNTGELFF. In DNA, the CDR3 is TGTGCCAGCTCACCAAGCGGGAACACCGGGGAGCTGTTTTTT.

The sample holds a few counts of this clone. The chain links TRBV11-2 to TRBJ2-1; the match to TRBD1 covers 10 bases. Germline V gene sequence: CDR1 SGHAT, CDR2 FQNNGV. The CDR3 sequence is 15 residues long. Trimming removed 4 bases from V and 8 bases from J; junction bases left unmatched: 8. The CDR3 sequence is CASSSVTGGKDEQFF. For the CDR3, the DNA is TGTGCCAGCAGCTCCGTGACAGGGGGCAAGGATGAGCAGTTCTTC.

V usage is TRBV7-2 and J usage is TRBJ2-7; TRBD2 matches 7 bases. The CDR3 has 13 residues. V shed 3 bases, J shed 2 bases, and the junction held 1 base outside the gene matches. Germline V gene lookup returns CDR1 SGHTA and CDR2 FQGNSA. This CDR3 reads CASSFGGTYEQYF. The DNA of the CDR3 is TGTGCCAGCAGCTTCGGGGGGACCTACGAGCAGTACTTC.

The gene calls are TRBV7-9 and TRBJ1-5; D might be TRBD1 (6 bases). This CDR3 is built from 13 residues. Trimming shortened V by 7 bases and J by 8 bases, and 15 bases separated the two germline ends. The germline V gene encodes CDR1 SEHNR and CDR2 FQNEAQ (reference sequence). The CDR3 is CASTIGGVEPQHF. The CDR3 bases are TGTGCCAGCACCATAGGGGGGGTAGAGCCCCAGCATTTT.

This chain links TRBV10-2 with TRBJ1-5; 10 bases are shared with TRBD1. With 6 bases clipped from V and 1 base from J, the junction kept 3 bases outside the gene matches. The CDR3 contains 15 residues. Germline values: CDR1 WSHSY, CDR2 SAAADI. The CDR3 DNA sequence: TGCGCCAGCAGGGCGACAGGGGGCAGCAATCAGCCCCAGCATTTT. It specifies CASRATGGSNQPQHF.

The rearrangement links TRBV2 to TRBJ1-2; D is uncertain. V was clipped by 6 bases and J by 5 bases, with 4 bases between them. Germline V gene data show CDR1 as SNHLY and CDR2 as FYNNEI. CDR3 length: 10 amino acids. The DNA for the CDR3 is TGTGCCAGCAGAGCGTATGGCTACACCTTC. Its translation: CASRAYGYTF.

The chain is built from TRBV7-9 and TRBJ1-4, with unresolved D. This CDR3 region has 13 residues. Germline values: CDR1 SEHNR, CDR2 FQNEAQ (reference sequence). The V gene lost 3 bases and the J gene lost 11 bases, with 13 bases spanning the gap. Here the CDR3 reads CASSFSGNSKLFF. In DNA form, the CDR3 reads TGTGCCAGCAGCTTTTCGGGGAACAGTAAACTGTTTTTT.

This clone showed up just once. The rearrangement uses TRBV27 and TRBJ2-2, with D possibly matching TRBD2 (6 bases). This CDR3 region has 14 residues. CDR1 and CDR2 (germline): MNHEY, SMNVEV (reference sequence). The V end lost 6 bases, the J end lost 5 bases, and 13 bases lay between the germline ends. The CDR3 nucleotides are TGTGCCAGCAGATCGGCTGGGAGGACCGGGGAGCTGTTTTTT. This codes for CASRSAGRTGELFF.

The gene calls are TRBV6-4 and TRBJ1-5, with 9 nucleotides matching TRBD1. V trimming: 6 bases; J trimming: 5 bases; junction bases outside the gene matches: 2. CDR1 is MRHNA and CDR2 is SNTAGT in the germline V gene. The CDR3 runs 13 residues. In DNA form, the CDR3 reads TGTGCCAGCAGCCGGGACAGGGATCAGCCCCAGCATTTT. Its protein is CASSRDRDQPQHF.

The chain couples TRBV5-4 to TRBJ1-2, with 9 bases fitting TRBD1. The CDR3 spans 16 residues. With 3 bases clipped from V and 4 bases from J, the junction kept 10 bases outside the gene matches. Germline values: CDR1 SGHNT, CDR2 YYREEE (reference sequence). The CDR3 nucleotides read TGTGCCAGCAGCTCAAATACACAGGGGGCGAGCTATGGCTACACCTTC. Its translation is CASSSNTQGASYGYTF.

The V call is TRBV7-8, the J call TRBJ2-5, with TRBD2 matching 13 bases. The V gene's germline CDR1 is SGHVS and CDR2 FQNEAQ. The CDR3 is made up of 15 amino acids. J was trimmed by 7 bases and V by 6 bases; bases with no gene match: 8. The CDR3 is CASRPGLAGVWTQYF. CDR3 DNA sequence: TGTGCCAGCAGACCCGGACTAGCGGGAGTATGGACCCAGTACTTC.

The chain employs TRBV12-3 or TRBV12-4 and TRBJ2-7; D unresolved. This CDR3 has 11 amino acids. The germline V and J ends were trimmed by 2 bases and 4 bases, with 3 bases remaining between them. This chain's CDR3 is CASSLQYEQYF. Written as DNA, the CDR3 is TGTGCCAGCAGTTTACAATACGAGCAGTACTTC.

The genes are TRBV28 and TRBJ2-7; 8 nucleotides line up with TRBD2. J gave up 3 bases and V 6 bases, and 7 bases lay outside the gene matches. The CDR3 loop spans 14 amino acids. CDR1 and CDR2 from the germline V gene are MDHEN and SYDVKM. The CDR3 region has the DNA TGTGCCAGCAGAACCGGGAGGGGAGGCTACGAGCAGTACTTC. This sequence encodes CASRTGRGGYEQYF.

The rearrangement joins TRBV11-3 to TRBJ1-3; a weak D match, TRBD1 (5 bases). CDR1 and CDR2 from the germline V gene are SGHNT and YENEEA. Trimming stripped 3 bases from V and 6 bases from J, with 9 bases between. This CDR3 contains 13 residues. The CDR3 sequence is CASSLTAQNTIYF. CDR3 DNA sequence: TGTGCCAGCAGCTTGACAGCTCAAAACACCATATATTTT.

Worth noting for this clone: The CDR3 end shows no conserved phenylalanine or tryptophan, and so a read error is likely. The DNA is omitted, as the CDR3 cannot be located on it reliably, and the CDR3 follows TCRdb's listing. The V gene is TRBV21-1, the J gene TRBJ2-3; TRBD1 is the table's D call, not checked against the DNA. TRBV21-1 has pseudogene status. Counting both end residues, the CDR3 totals 10 amino acids. CDR3 protein: CASSKKVGQG.

The rearrangement links TRBV6-5 to TRBJ1-3; D remains ambiguous. This CDR3 has 14 residues. CDR1 and CDR2 (germline): MNHEY, SVGAGI. V was cut by 4 bases and J by 0 bases, with 7 bases left in between. For the CDR3, the DNA is TGTGCCAGCAGTTTCTCGGCCTCTGGAAACACCATATATTTT. Encoded protein: CASSFSASGNTIYF.

V is TRBV2 and J is TRBJ2-3, with TRBD1 as a possible D gene (5 bases). Trimming removed 7 bases from V and 2 bases from J, with 10 bases in between. CDR3 length: 13 amino acids. Per the germline V gene, CDR1 is SNHLY and CDR2 is FYNNEI. CDR3 nucleotides: TGTGCCAGCACATACGGACACACAGATACGCAGTATTTT. Translation gives CASTYGHTDTQYF.

The V gene is TRBV11-2, the J gene TRBJ1-3; tentative D call: TRBD1 (6 bases). Germline V gives CDR1 SGHAT, CDR2 FQNNGV. The germline V and J ends were trimmed by 3 bases and 4 bases, with 10 bases remaining between them. The CDR3 covers 14 residues. For the CDR3, the DNA is TGTGCCAGCAGCTTTTCAGGGACAGGAAACACCATATATTTT. Residues: CASSFSGTGNTIYF.